This T cell receptor beta chain emerged from a study of naive and memory T cell subsets. The V end was cut by 1 base, the J end by 0 bases, with 12 bases between. Germline-derived CDR1 and CDR2 are LGHDT and YNNKEL (reference sequence). This CDR3 has 16 amino acids. This clonotype was seen a few times. Its antigen is currently unknown. Study-wide results and caveats: The power law exponent of TCR abundance differed between naive and memory cells. Clonotypes are single alpha or beta chains, not paired receptors. Over 95% of naive TCR sequences appeared only once after error correction, unlike memory subsets. Activation and differentiation may alter RNA-based TCR counts.

Both TRBC1 and TRBC2 were covered by a beta constant-region primer of two equimolar oligonucleotides. MiXCR was run by TCRdb on the UMI-ligation and nested PCR reads, yielding one entry per CDR3 protein. The sample holds roughly 140,000 distinct CDR3 sequences, over 15% seen once. What was sequenced was naive CD4+ T cells from blood. The chain carries TRBV3-1 and TRBJ1-1; D not certain. This TCR derives from a human donor in good health. The CDR3 reads CASSQGPGSMNTEAFF. In DNA form, the CDR3 reads TGTGCCAGCAGCCAAGGACCCGGTAGCATGAACACTGAAGCTTTCTTT.